This TCR beta chain originates from a study of blood T cell repertoires in COVID-19. This clone was detected only once. With V trimmed by 5 bases and J by 0 bases, 3 bases remained unmatched. The length of the CDR3 is 15 residues. CDR1 is LNHDA and CDR2 is SQIVND in the germline V gene (reference sequence). The repertoire was sequenced with immunoSEQ multiplex PCR; TCRdb's copy has only in-frame clones and lacks some. Seen here are roughly 150,000 clones, around four fifths observed once, and the top ten hold 13%. The specimen was peripheral blood. The rearrangement uses TRBV19 and TRBJ2-1, with 8 positions matching TRBD2. The receptor was isolated from a man between 70 and 80 years old who had recovered from COVID-19. CDR3 in amino acids: CASSPSGPSYNEQFF. DNA for the CDR3: TGTGCCAGTAGTCCTAGCGGGCCCTCCTACAATGAGCAGTTCTTC.